The TCR beta chain under discussion was sequenced for a study of OX40 agonist ivuxolimab in advanced cancers. The wider study: Patients with prior anti-PD-1, anti-PD-L1 or anti-CTLA-4 therapy were eligible; 40% had some.

V was shortened by 1 base and J by 1 base, with 10 bases between the two germline ends. Germline CDR1 SGHNT, CDR2 YENEEA. This CDR3 region has 15 residues. Generated by immunoSEQ multiplex PCR, the TCRdb table keeps only in-frame clones and is missing some. The table has roughly 140,000 clones, roughly 94% seen once. Sample: CD4+ or CD8+ T cells sorted from blood, taken in a trial of the OX40 agonist ivuxolimab. V usage is TRBV11-3 and J usage is TRBJ1-1; D uncertain. The receptor comes from an adult with an advanced solid tumor such as melanoma, head and neck, liver or kidney cancer. The CDR3 DNA is TGTGCCAGCAGCTTAGGAGGCAGCCAGAACACTGAAGCTTTCTTT. It yields the protein CASSLGGSQNTEAFF.